One sample yielded the 8 T cell receptor beta chains listed below, sequenced in a study of tumor-infiltrating lymphocytes in primary liver carcinoma. From 500 to 600 ng of total RNA, TCR beta-specific cDNA was reverse-transcribed using a constant-region primer. Employing slightly modified ARM-PCR, three nested multiplex PCR rounds were run, and these gave rise to the TCR beta libraries. Two initial PCR rounds of around 10 cycles each paired TRBV1-TRBV30 forward primers with a C-beta reverse primer. One entry per CDR3 protein, called by TCRdb with MiXCR from the multiplex PCR reads. The table includes over 95,000 distinct CDR3 sequences, approximately 71% detected once. The source material, 20-30 mg of unsorted bulk tissue, was used to co-extract RNA and DNA. The specimen was liver tumor tissue from sampling region 5. Subset described: tumor region T5, tumor centre. Receptor source: a woman in her sixties or seventies with primary liver carcinoma and hepatitis B virus infection.

Note on this clonotype: One end of the junction does not line up with germline, which may come from a read error. This chain links TRBV11-2 with TRBJ1-1, with TRBD1 matching over 7 bases. CDR1 is SGHAT, CDR2 FQNNGV, per germline. The CDR3 spans 13 residues. The CDR3 DNA reads as TGTGCCAGCAGCCTAGAGTCAGGGGGTGAAGCTATCTTT. Translated: CASSLESGGEAIF.

The V and J genes are TRBV29-1 and TRBJ2-4; 7 nucleotides align to TRBD2. V trimming: 8 bases; J trimming: 10 bases; junction bases outside the gene matches: 11. The CDR3 consists of 12 residues. CDR1 and CDR2 from the germline V gene are SQVTM and ANQGSEA. The CDR3 sequence: CSLGIGGYIQYF. For the CDR3, the DNA is TGCAGCCTCGGAATCGGGGGGTATATTCAGTACTTC.

The chain links TRBV6-6 to TRBJ1-4; D perhaps matches TRBD1 (5 bases). CDR3 size: 14 residues. In germline, CDR1 is MNHNY, CDR2 SVGAGI (reference sequence). V shed 9 bases and J shed 7 bases, with 18 bases lying between them. CDR3 region: CASRYGASGEKLFF. Here the CDR3 DNA reads TGTGCCAGTAGATATGGGGCGTCGGGTGAAAAACTGTTTTTT.

V and J are TRBV28 and TRBJ1-1; D might be TRBD1 (5 bases). Trimming stripped 11 bases from V and 1 base from J, with 20 bases between. CDR3 length equals 15 residues. The germline CDR1 and CDR2 sequences are MDHEN and SYDVKM. This CDR3 is CAYSFHSRGNTEAFF. The CDR3 DNA is TGTGCCTACAGTTTTCATTCTAGGGGGAACACTGAAGCTTTCTTT.

About this clonotype itself: Its ends do not fully match the called genes, so a read error is possible. The rearrangement links TRBV11-2 to TRBJ2-7; tentative D call: TRBD1 (6 bases). CDR3 size: 14 residues. The germline gives CDR1 SGHAT, CDR2 FQNNGV. DNA of the CDR3: TGTACCAGCAGCTTAGGGACGGGACATTTCGAACAGTACTTC. As protein: CTSSLGTGHFEQYF.

This clonotype was recorded many times. The chain recombines TRBV6-1 with TRBJ2-3; 13 nucleotides line up with TRBD2. The germline V gene encodes CDR1 MNHNS and CDR2 SASEGT. Trimming cost V 4 bases and J 6 bases; bases outside gene matches: 4. This CDR3 has 15 residues. The CDR3 DNA sequence: TGTGCCAGCAGTGCGACTAGCGGGAGGTGGGATACGCAGTATTTT. This codes for CASSATSGRWDTQYF.

This clonotype was seen a single time. This may be a read error: a much more frequent sequence differs by one nucleotide. CDR3 amino acids: CASSPVSGYQPQHF. Written as DNA, the CDR3 is TGTGCCAGCAGCCCCGTTTCGGGGTATCAGCCCCAGCATTTT. The chain combines TRBV28 with TRBJ1-5, with D uncertain. Germline assignment: CDR1 MDHEN and CDR2 SYDVKM. CDR3 length: 14 residues. V dropped 6 bases and J dropped 5 bases, with 14 bases sitting between them.

With regard to this clonotype: Likely a read error: the CDR3 ends without its conserved phenylalanine or tryptophan. The V gene is TRBV6-5, the J gene TRBJ2-5, with a possible D match to TRBD1 (5 bases). Germline V lookup: CDR1 MNHEY, CDR2 SVGAGI. This CDR3 has 13 amino acids. CDR3 sequence (DNA): TGTACCAGCAGTTACAGGCTCCAAGAGACCCAGTACTTA. It yields the protein CTSSYRLQETQYL.